This T cell receptor beta chain was sequenced during a study of blood T cells in healthy people across ages (dated by TCRdb to the mid-2010s). General notes on the study: In model experiments, template switching captured about one uniquely barcoded TCR beta cDNA molecule for every two T cells. The study measured age-related changes in TCR beta repertoire diversity using deep sequencing normalized with unique cDNA molecular identifiers. The donors were divided into four age groups: young (average about 15 years), middle-aged (roughly 40), aged (62) and long-lived (nearly 85). To avoid experimental bias, donors of different ages were distributed randomly across sequencing lanes. For two donors (one aged 18 to 30 and one aged 80 or older), the study analyzed two additional independent replicas of 1 million unique cDNA reads from the same blood draw. Study-level results and caveats: Estimates of total diversity based on one million sequenced T cells were considered lower bounds and underestimates. Compared with the aged group, the long-lived group had more naive CD4+ T cells, fewer expanded clones and increased TCR diversity, a pattern suggesting age selection. The percentage of naive T cells measured by flow cytometry correlated strongly with observed TCR beta diversity. As age increased, observed TCR beta diversity per million T cells dropped in a roughly linear way, and a significant reduction was already evident by age around 41. Because donor CMV infection status was unknown, age-related changes in expanded clonotypes were potentially confounded. Bulk unsorted PBMC profiling prevented conclusive comparison of naive and antigen-experienced compartments.

To prepare the library, 5' RACE was applied. The reads were generated on an Illumina HiSeq 2500. A second PCR of about 7 to 12 cycles was performed with a sample-barcoded 5' primer and a J-beta primer mix. A template-switch 5' adaptor carrying 12 random nucleotides introduced a unique molecular identifier onto each TCR beta cDNA molecule. Each sample yielded at least 3 million CDR3-containing paired-end reads. First-strand cDNA synthesis was performed from all RNA using the Mint cDNA synthesis kit, with priming by a TRBC-specific oligonucleotide. All cDNA was treated with uracil-DNA glycosylase and then went through a first 18-cycle PCR with the universal primers M1SS and BC2_uni_R. Turning to the authors' computational methods: Each sample was normalized by randomly selecting 1 million high-quality reads, each carrying a distinct molecular identifier. Reads with shared molecular identifiers were discarded instead of being binned into consensus sequences. MiTCR, set to a Q25 quality threshold and the strictest error-elimination algorithm, was used for CDR3 identification, clonotype clustering and error correction. A nonparametric unseen species model with Euler transformation was used to estimate lower-bound total TCR beta diversity. The raw public data were reprocessed by TCRdb itself: fastp quality trimming at Q25, MiXCR clonotype calling, in-frame beta chains only. Rows are combined by CDR3 protein, so each entry shows the most common genes and DNA. These V and J calls are TCRdb output, not the study's own analysis. A total of roughly 1.5 million distinct CDR3 sequences appear in this sample, less than 45% of them only once. The ten largest clones add up to about 4% of the sample.

This clonotype came up a few times. It lacks a known antigen. No per-base quality is available; no much larger clone lies one base away. The CDR3, from cysteine to phenylalanine, totals 12 residues. Just the 36-base CDR3 DNA is kept, in frame starting at base 1. The germline V gene yields SGHTA for CDR1 and FQGNSA for CDR2. V is clipped by 2 bases and J by 3 bases, and the sequence between their germline boundaries is 4 bases long. Donors were about 36 systemically healthy Caucasian individuals from Russia aged roughly 6 to 90 years. About 10 milliliters of peripheral blood were drawn from each donor into EDTA-treated Vacutainer tubes. PBMCs were isolated by Ficoll-Paque density-gradient centrifugation, with at least 7 million obtained per sample. Total RNA, at least 6 micrograms per sample, was extracted from PBMCs with Trizol reagent. Naive CD45RAhigh/CD27high T cell percentages were measured by flow cytometry on a PBMC aliquot from every donor.

The sample consisted of blood. The sequence derives from a woman between 18 and 29 years old in good health. This chain is built from TRBV7-2 and TRBJ1-1; no D gene can be assigned with confidence. The CDR3 protein: CASSLLYTEAFF. DNA sequence: TGTGCCAGCAGCTTATTATACACTGAAGCTTTCTTT.